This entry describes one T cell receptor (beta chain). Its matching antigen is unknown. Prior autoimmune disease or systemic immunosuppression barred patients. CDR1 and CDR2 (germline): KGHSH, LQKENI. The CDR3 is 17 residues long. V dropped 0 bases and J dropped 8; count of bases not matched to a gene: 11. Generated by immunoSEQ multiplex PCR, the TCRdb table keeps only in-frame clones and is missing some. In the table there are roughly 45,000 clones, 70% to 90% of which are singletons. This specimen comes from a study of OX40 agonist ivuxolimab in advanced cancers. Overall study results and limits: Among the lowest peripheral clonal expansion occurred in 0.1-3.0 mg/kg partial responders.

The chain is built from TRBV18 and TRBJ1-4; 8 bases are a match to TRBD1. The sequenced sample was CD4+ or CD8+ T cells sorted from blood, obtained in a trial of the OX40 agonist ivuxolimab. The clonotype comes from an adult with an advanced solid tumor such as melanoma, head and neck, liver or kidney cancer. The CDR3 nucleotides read TGTGCCAGCTCACCACCCCGGACAGGGATGGGCAGAGAAAAACTGTTTTTT. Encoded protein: CASSPPRTGMGREKLFF.